These T cell receptor beta chains were read from a single sample in a study of blood T cell repertoires in COVID-19. Using immunoSEQ multiplex PCR, the repertoire was profiled, and TCRdb retains in-frame clones only, with some absent. The table shows a few hundred thousand clones, with roughly 89% occurring only once. The sample comprised PBMCs or T cells enriched from blood (not recorded which). These receptor sequences come from a woman between 45 and 60 years old who had recovered from COVID-19. The CDR3 runs from the conserved cysteine through the conserved F or W. The D gene is left open where the match is weak. Rows may omit the clone size; those that give it use once, few, many or a size class.

v_gene	abundance	j_gene	len	d_gene	CDR3aa	CDR3nt
TRBV3-1/TRBV3-2	once	TRBJ1-3	15	NA	CASSSAQGPGNTIYF	TGTGCCAGCAGCTCGGCGCAGGGCCCTGGAAACACCATATATTTT
TRBV5-1	NA	TRBJ2-3	15	NA	CASSGGGARTDTQYF	TGCGCCAGCAGCGGTGGAGGGGCCCGCACAGATACGCAGTATTTT
TRBV2	NA	TRBJ2-7	13	TRBD2	CASGAGGAYEQYF	TGTGCCAGCGGTGCCGGGGGGGCCTACGAGCAGTACTTC
TRBV7-2	NA	TRBJ2-5	18	NA	CASSLARGGRGYQETQYF	TGTGCCAGCAGCTTAGCGAGGGGAGGACGTGGGTACCAAGAGACCCAGTACTTC
TRBV18	NA	TRBJ2-6	16	TRBD1	CASSPWTGSGANVLTF	TGTGCCAGCTCACCATGGACAGGTTCTGGGGCCAACGTCCTGACTTTC
TRBV11-3	NA	TRBJ2-7	12	NA	CASSRGVGEQYF	TGTGCCAGCAGCAGAGGAGTAGGCGAGCAGTACTTC
TRBV2	NA	TRBJ1-1	14	NA	CASSGVISVAEAFF	TGTGCCAGCAGCGGGGTAATTTCTGTCGCTGAAGCTTTCTTT
TRBV19	NA	TRBJ2-6	16	NA	CASSVRDRVGANVLTF	TGTGCCAGTAGTGTCCGGGATAGGGTTGGGGCCAACGTCCTGACTTTC
TRBV6-1	once	TRBJ2-3	17	NA	CASSEAFSTHPINTQYF	TGTGCCAGCAGTGAAGCCTTTTCTACTCACCCAATTAATACGCAGTATTTT
TRBV7-9	NA	TRBJ1-2	14	TRBD1	CASSYGQAVGGYTF	TGTGCCAGCAGCTATGGACAGGCTGTAGGTGGCTACACCTTC
TRBV2	NA	TRBJ2-2	17	TRBD1	CASSEAPGQPNTGELFF	TGTGCCAGCAGTGAGGCTCCGGGACAGCCGAACACCGGGGAGCTGTTTTTT
TRBV4-1	NA	TRBJ1-1	15	NA	CASSQILGGSTEAFF	TGCGCCAGCAGCCAAATTTTGGGAGGGAGCACTGAAGCTTTCTTT
TRBV5-1	NA	TRBJ1-2	14	NA	CASSLEGPEGGYTF	TGCGCCAGCAGCTTGGAGGGGCCAGAAGGGGGCTACACCTTC
TRBV6-6	few	TRBJ2-3	13	TRBD1	CASGTGDTDTQYF	TGTGCCAGCGGCACAGGGGACACAGATACGCAGTATTTT
TRBV4-3	NA	TRBJ1-1	15	NA	CASSQDKILNTEAFF	TGCGCCAGCAGCCAAGACAAGATACTAAACACTGAAGCTTTCTTT
TRBV5-1	once	TRBJ2-7	16	NA	CASSWRGTALAYEQYF	TGCGCCAGCAGCTGGAGGGGGACAGCTTTAGCCTACGAGCAGTACTTC
TRBV28	NA	TRBJ1-1	13	NA	CARHTRKDTEAFF	TGTGCCAGGCATACGAGGAAGGACACTGAAGCTTTCTTT